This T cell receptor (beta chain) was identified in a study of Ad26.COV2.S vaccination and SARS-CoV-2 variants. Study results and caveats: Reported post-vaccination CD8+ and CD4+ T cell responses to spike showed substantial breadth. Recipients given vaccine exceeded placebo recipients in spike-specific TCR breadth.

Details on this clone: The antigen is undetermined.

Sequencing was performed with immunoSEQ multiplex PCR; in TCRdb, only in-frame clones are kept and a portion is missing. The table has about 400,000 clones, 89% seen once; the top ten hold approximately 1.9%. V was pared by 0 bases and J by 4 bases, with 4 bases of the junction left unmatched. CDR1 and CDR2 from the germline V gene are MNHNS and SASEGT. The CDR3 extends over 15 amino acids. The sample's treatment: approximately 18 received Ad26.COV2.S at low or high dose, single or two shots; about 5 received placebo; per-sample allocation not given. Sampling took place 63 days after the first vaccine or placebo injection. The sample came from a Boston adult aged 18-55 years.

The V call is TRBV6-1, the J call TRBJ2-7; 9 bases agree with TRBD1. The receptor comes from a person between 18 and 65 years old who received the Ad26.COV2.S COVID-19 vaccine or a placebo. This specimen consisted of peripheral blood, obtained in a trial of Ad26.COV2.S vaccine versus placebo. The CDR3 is CASSEAGTGRYEQYF. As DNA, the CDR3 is TGTGCCAGCAGTGAAGCAGGGACAGGGCGATACGAGCAGTACTTC.